Below, 8 T cell receptor beta chains from the same sample are listed, as sequenced in a study of T cells in Graves' hyperthyroidism and ophthalmopathy (dated by TCRdb to between 2018 and 2020). The library came from multiplex PCR. This sample was sequenced with an Illumina HiSeq 2000. TCR beta CDR3 regions were amplified from RNA transcripts. For the first round of RT-PCR on the TCR CDR3, the HTBI primer set was used together with the Qiagen OneStep RT-PCR kit. TCRdb trimmed the raw reads at Q25, called clones with MiXCR and kept productive beta chains. Rows with one shared CDR3 protein collapse into an entry with the most common genes and DNA. The sample data list around 520,000 distinct CDR3 sequences, and about 15% of these were observed just once. The ten largest make up about 15% of the sample. Material for sequencing was blood. The receptor source for this set is a middle-aged woman with Graves' hyperthyroidism.

This clonotype was counted at least ten times. The chain carries TRBV7-2 and TRBJ2-1, with D hard to call. With 5 bases removed from V and 3 bases from J, the gap between germline ends came to 11 bases. Germline CDR1 reads SGHTA; CDR2 reads FQGNSA. The CDR3 is 14 amino acids. The CDR3 nucleotides read TGTGCCAGCAGCCAATATTCGGGCTACAATGAGCAGTTCTTC. Protein sequence: CASSQYSGYNEQFF. Full variable domain (remainder filled in from reference TRBV7-2 and TRBJ2-1): GAGVSQSPSNKVTEKGKDVELRCDPISGHTALYWYRQSLGQGLEFLIYFQGNSAPDKSGLPSDRFSAERTGGSVSTLTIQRTQQEDSAVYLCASSQYSGYNEQFFGPGTRLTVL.

Concerning this clonotype: Possible read error: a much larger clone is one base away. The genes are TRBV3-1 and TRBJ2-4, with D tentatively TRBD2 (5 bases). CDR3 length: 15 amino acids. CDR1 and CDR2 (germline): LGHDT, YNNKEL (reference sequence). V lost 4 bases, J lost 0 bases, and 10 bases lay in between. The CDR3 loop reads CASSLVSGAKNIQYF. CDR3 bases: TGTGCCAGCAGCCTAGTGAGCGGAGCCAAAAACATTCAGTACTTC.

The rearrangement uses TRBV6-1 and TRBJ2-4, with D tentatively TRBD2 (6 bases). There are 13 residues in the CDR3. Germline lookup yields CDR1 MNHNS and CDR2 SASEGT. Trimming stripped 8 bases from V and 9 bases from J, with 17 bases between. The CDR3: CASSPGESIIQYF. CDR3 nucleotide sequence: TGTGCCAGCTCCCCGGGGGAGAGTATCATTCAGTACTTC.

This sequence joins TRBV14 and TRBJ2-2; 8 bases are shared with TRBD2. With 1 base clipped from V and 6 bases from J, the junction kept 7 bases outside the gene matches. This CDR3 comprises 16 residues. Looked up from germline, CDR1 is SGHDN and CDR2 is FVKESK. The CDR3 here is CASSQGSGSFAGELFF. CDR3 coding DNA: TGTGCCAGCAGCCAAGGAAGCGGGAGCTTCGCCGGGGAGCTGTTTTTT.

The chain employs TRBV20-1 and TRBJ1-1, with D possibly being TRBD1 (5 bases). CDR1 is DFQATT, CDR2 SNEGSKA, per germline (reference sequence). CDR3 length equals 14 residues. The CDR3 sequence: CSPPLAGLNTEAFF. The CDR3 nucleotides read TGCAGCCCTCCGCTAGCGGGGCTGAACACTGAAGCTTTCTTT.

This sequence joins TRBV29-1 and TRBJ2-6; TRBD1 matches at 7 bases. CDR3 length: 16 residues. CDR1 and CDR2 (germline): SQVTM, ANQGSEA. V shed 4 bases and J 0 bases; nucleotides not matched to a gene: 6. For the CDR3, the DNA is TGCAGCGTTGGTAAGGGACAGAGCTCTGGGGCCAACGTCCTGACTTTC. Amino acids: CSVGKGQSSGANVLTF.

The chain couples TRBV9 to TRBJ1-6, with D tentatively TRBD1 (6 bases). The V gene's germline CDR1 is SGDLS and CDR2 YYNGEE. V was pared by 2 bases and J by 8 bases, with 11 bases between. This CDR3 region has 14 residues. CDR3 sequence reads: CASSVLYRDSPLHF. The CDR3 DNA sequence: TGTGCCAGCAGCGTCCTATACAGGGATTCACCCCTCCACTTT. Together with reference TRBV9 and TRBJ1-6, the CDR3 gives the full variable domain: DSGVTQTPKHLITATGQRVTLRCSPRSGDLSVYWYQQSLDQGLQFLIQYYNGEERAKGNILERFSAQQFPDLHSELNLSSLELGDSALYFCASSVLYRDSPLHFGNGTRLTVT.

This clonotype was seen at least ten times. The rearrangement links TRBV6-1 to TRBJ2-3, with 7 nucleotides matching TRBD2. V was pared by 6 bases and J by 3 bases, with 9 bases of the junction left unmatched. This CDR3 comprises 15 residues. The germline CDR1 and CDR2 sequences are MNHNS and SASEGT. CDR3 sequence reads: CASSAAGGGTDTQYF. CDR3 in DNA: TGTGCCAGCAGCGCCGCCGGGGGAGGGACAGATACGCAGTATTTT.